This TCR beta chain was sequenced during a study of control samples from healthy donors and cancer patients. The CDR3 spans 15 residues. V shed 1 base and J shed 4 bases, with 15 bases lying between them. Germline V lookup: CDR1 SGHDT, CDR2 YYEEEE. TCRdb's copy holds only in-frame clones and misses some; the assay was immunoSEQ multiplex PCR. The profile shows about 110,000 clones, about 89% of them singletons. This TCR came from a woman between 45 and 60 years old in good health. The V and J genes are TRBV5-6 and TRBJ2-7; D possibly matches TRBD1 or TRBD2 (5 bases each). Specimen: blood. For the CDR3, the DNA is TGTGCCAGCAGCTTGAGTCAGGGTTGGACTTACGAGCAGTACTTC. This gives the protein CASSLSQGWTYEQYF.